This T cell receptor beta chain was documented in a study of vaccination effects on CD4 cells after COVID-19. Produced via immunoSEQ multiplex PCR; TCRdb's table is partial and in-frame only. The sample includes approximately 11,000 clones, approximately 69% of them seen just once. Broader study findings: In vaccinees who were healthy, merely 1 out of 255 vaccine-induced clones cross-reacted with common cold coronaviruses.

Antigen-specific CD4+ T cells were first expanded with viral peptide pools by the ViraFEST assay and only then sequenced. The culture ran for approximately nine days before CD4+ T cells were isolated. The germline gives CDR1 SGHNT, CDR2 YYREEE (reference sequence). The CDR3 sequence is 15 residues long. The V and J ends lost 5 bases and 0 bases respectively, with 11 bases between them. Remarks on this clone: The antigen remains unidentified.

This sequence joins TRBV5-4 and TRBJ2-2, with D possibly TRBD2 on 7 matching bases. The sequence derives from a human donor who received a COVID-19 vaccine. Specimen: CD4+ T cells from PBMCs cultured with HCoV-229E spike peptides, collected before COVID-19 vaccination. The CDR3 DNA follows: TGTGCCAGCAGACCCGGGGGGCCGAACACCGGGGAGCTGTTTTTT. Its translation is CASRPGGPNTGELFF.